The 8 T cell receptor beta chains presented below share a single source sample, sequenced in a study of post-analysis software for immune sequencing data. Antigens of these TCRs are unknown. Study-level findings and limits: Four or five TRBV segments, including TRBV5-6, TRBV5-1 and TRBV20-1, were more frequent in patients than controls.

TCR beta cDNA libraries had unique molecular identifiers. One entry per CDR3 protein results from TCRdb running MiXCR on the PCR reads. The table shows about 500,000 distinct CDR3 sequences, with 45% occurring only once. Sequencing was carried out using blood. The receptors were sampled from a girl aged 5-17 years with multiple sclerosis.

The sample holds a few counts of this clonotype. The chain recombines TRBV12-3 or TRBV12-4 with TRBJ1-1, with a possible D match to TRBD1 (5 bases). The CDR3 is 14 amino acids. V was pared by 6 bases and J by 1 base, with 12 bases between. CDR3 protein: CASRTTVGNTEAFF. The CDR3 DNA follows: TGTGCCAGCAGGACGACAGTCGGGAACACTGAAGCTTTCTTT.

This clonotype turned up a few times. The V and J genes are TRBV20-1 and TRBJ2-5; no clear D. The V end was cut by 6 bases, the J end by 0 bases, with 11 bases between. This CDR3 has 13 residues. CDR1 and CDR2 (germline): DFQATT, SNEGSKA (reference sequence). The CDR3 sequence: CSAFLTNQETQYF. The CDR3 bases are TGCAGTGCCTTCCTGACAAACCAAGAGACCCAGTACTTC.

By sample fraction, this clonotype is medium-sized (0.01 to 0.1%). This chain connects TRBV27 to TRBJ1-1, with a tentative D call TRBD1 (5 bases). Deletions cut 3 bases from V and 6 bases from J, with 11 bases between. This CDR3 is built from 13 residues. Germline lookup yields CDR1 MNHEY and CDR2 SMNVEV (reference sequence). CDR3 sequence reads: CASSLDQQAEAFF. The CDR3 DNA follows: TGTGCCAGCAGTTTGGATCAACAGGCTGAAGCTTTCTTT.

This clonotype was found a few times. J is TRBJ2-3 and V is TRBV20-1, with TRBD2 matching 8 bases. After removal of 0 bases from V and 3 bases from J, the junction contained 8 bases not matched to a gene. The CDR3 is 16 amino acids. Germline-derived CDR1 and CDR2 are DFQATT and SNEGSKA (reference sequence). The CDR3 DNA is TGCAGTGCTAGAGATGTACGACTAGCGACTACAGATACGCAGTATTTT. This translates into CSARDVRLATTDTQYF.

The chain links TRBV2 to TRBJ2-1, with a possible D match to TRBD2 (6 bases). The germline V gene has CDR1 SNHLY and CDR2 FYNNEI. Between the trimmed V and J ends, which lost 8 bases and 7 bases, there was a span of 15 bases. This CDR3 region has 13 residues. CDR3 amino acids: CASRDDRGNEQFF. CDR3 DNA: TGTGCCAGCCGAGACGACCGGGGGAATGAGCAGTTCTTC.

This clonotype has only a few counts. The rearrangement links TRBV15 to TRBJ1-2; a weak D match, TRBD1 (5 bases). V was cut by 1 base and J by 6 bases, with 21 bases left in between. CDR1 LNHNV and CDR2 YYDKDF come from the germline V gene (reference sequence). The CDR3 is 17 amino acids. The CDR3 nucleotides read TGTGCCACCAGCAGAGGTACCCTAGGTTCGGGGGTTGATGGCTACACCTTC. Translating gives CATSRGTLGSGVDGYTF.

The chain joins TRBV7-2 to TRBJ2-1; D gene ambiguous. The CDR3 consists of 12 residues. V was pared by 1 base and J by 12 bases, with 10 bases between. The V gene's germline CDR1 is SGHTA and CDR2 FQGNSA. The CDR3 loop reads CASSLDLGGQFF. Written as DNA, the CDR3 is TGTGCCAGCAGCTTAGATCTTGGCGGGCAGTTCTTC.

This clonotype was counted a few times. The chain uses TRBV7-8 and TRBJ2-1; D call uncertain. CDR1 is SGHVS, CDR2 FQNEAQ, per germline. The CDR3 is 15 amino acids. The ends were cut back, 4 bases at V and 5 bases at J, with 15 bases in the middle. The CDR3 spells CASSSLPKNDNEQFF. In nucleotides, the CDR3 is TGTGCCAGCAGCTCCCTTCCGAAGAACGACAATGAGCAGTTCTTC. The variable domain in full, completed from reference TRBV7-8 and TRBJ2-1, reads GAGVSQSPRYKVAKRGQDVALRCDPISGHVSLFWYQQALGQGPEFLTYFQNEAQLDKSGLPSDRFFAERPEGSVSTLKIQRTQQEDSAVYLCASSSLPKNDNEQFFGPGTRLTVL.